This T cell receptor (beta chain) was profiled in a study of blood T cell repertoires in COVID-19. Clones were read by immunoSEQ multiplex PCR, and TCRdb kept only the in-frame ones, dropping some. The repertoire holds approximately 30,000 clones, with around 93% as singletons. CDR1 SNHLY and CDR2 FYNNEI come from the germline V gene. Losses at the gene ends were 7 bases for V and 6 bases for J; bases not matched to a gene: 1. The CDR3 is made up of 11 amino acids. The specimen sequenced was peripheral blood. The receptor was derived from a human donor in a cohort sampled during active COVID-19. This rearrangement joins TRBV2 to TRBJ1-2, with TRBD1 matching 8 bases. In nucleotides, the CDR3 is TGTGCCAGCATGGGACAGGATGGCTACACCTTC. It yields the protein CASMGQDGYTF.